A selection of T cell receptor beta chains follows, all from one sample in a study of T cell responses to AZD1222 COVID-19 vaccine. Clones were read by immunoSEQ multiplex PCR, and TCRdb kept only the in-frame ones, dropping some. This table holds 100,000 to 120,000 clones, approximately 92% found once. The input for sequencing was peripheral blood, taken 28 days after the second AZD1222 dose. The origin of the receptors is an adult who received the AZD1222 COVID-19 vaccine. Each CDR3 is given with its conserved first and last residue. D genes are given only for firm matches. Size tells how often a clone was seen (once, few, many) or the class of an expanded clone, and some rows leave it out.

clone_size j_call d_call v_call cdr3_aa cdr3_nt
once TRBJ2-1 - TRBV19 CASSPLRGSNIDEQFF TGTGCCAGTAGCCCCCTCAGGGGTAGCAATATCGATGAGCAGTTCTTC
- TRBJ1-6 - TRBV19 CASRSRELNPGNSPLHF TGTGCCAGTAGATCTCGAGAGCTAAATCCCGGGAATTCACCCCTCCACTTT
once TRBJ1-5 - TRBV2 CASAGEGNQPQHF TGTGCCAGTGCGGGGGAAGGCAATCAGCCCCAGCATTTT
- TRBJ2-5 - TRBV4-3 CASSQDRGYQAQYF TGCGCCAGCAGCCAAGACCGGGGGTACCAGGCCCAGTACTTC
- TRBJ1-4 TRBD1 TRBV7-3 CASSTGQGPRDEKLFF TGTGCCAGCAGCACTGGACAGGGGCCGCGAGATGAAAAACTGTTTTTT
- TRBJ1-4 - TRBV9 CASSVAGQSSEKLFF TGTGCCAGCAGCGTCGCTGGCCAGTCTTCGGAAAAACTGTTTTTT
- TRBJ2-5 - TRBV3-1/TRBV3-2 CASSQGVQETQYF TGTGCCAGCAGCCAAGGGGTCCAAGAGACCCAGTACTTC
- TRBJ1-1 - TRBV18 CASSPPGRGGTEAFF TGTGCCAGCTCACCACCGGGGCGGGGCGGCACTGAAGCTTTCTTT
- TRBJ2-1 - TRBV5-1 CASSLALGDEQFF TGCGCCAGCAGCCTGGCCCTCGGGGATGAGCAGTTCTTC
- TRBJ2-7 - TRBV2 CASISGFPSGEQYF TGTGCCAGCATAAGTGGATTTCCCAGTGGCGAGCAGTACTTC
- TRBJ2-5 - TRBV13 CASSWADLETQYF TGTGCCAGCAGCTGGGCCGACCTGGAGACCCAGTACTTC
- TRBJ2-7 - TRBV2 CASSDLGPPYEQYF TGTGCCAGCAGTGATTTAGGGCCCCCCTACGAGCAGTACTTC
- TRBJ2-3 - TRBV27 CASSLYGDTQYF TGTGCCAGCAGTTTATATGGGGATACGCAGTATTTT
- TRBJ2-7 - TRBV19 CASRAGYEQYF TGTGCCAGTAGGGCGGGCTACGAGCAGTACTTC
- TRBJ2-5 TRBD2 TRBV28 CASSPGGVYQETQYF TGTGCCAGCAGTCCGGGGGGAGTGTACCAAGAGACCCAGTACTTC
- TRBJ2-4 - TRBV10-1 CASSEPQSIQYF TGCGCCAGCAGTGAGCCCCAGAGCATTCAGTACTTC
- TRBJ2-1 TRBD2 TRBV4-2 CASSHGGVPYNEQFF TGTGCCAGCAGCCACGGGGGGGTCCCCTACAATGAGCAGTTCTTC
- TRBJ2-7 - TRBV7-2 CASSGTGYEQYF TGTGCCAGCAGCGGTACAGGGTACGAGCAGTACTTC
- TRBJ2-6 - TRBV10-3 CATRGDSGANVLTF TGTGCCACCAGGGGAGATTCTGGGGCCAACGTCCTGACTTTC
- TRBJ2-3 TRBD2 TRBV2 CASTGGGSADTQYF TGTGCCAGCACCGGGGGGGGGTCAGCAGATACGCAGTATTTT
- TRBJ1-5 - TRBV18 CASAGAGGNQPQHF TGTGCCAGCGCGGGGGCCGGGGGCAATCAGCCCCAGCATTTT
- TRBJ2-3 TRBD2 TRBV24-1 CATSDSGLATTDTQYF TGTGCCACCAGTGATTCAGGACTAGCGACCACAGATACGCAGTATTTT
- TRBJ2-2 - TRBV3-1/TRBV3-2 CASSHATGELFF TGTGCCAGCAGCCATGCCACCGGGGAGCTGTTTTTT
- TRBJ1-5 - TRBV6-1 CASSEPDISNQPQHF TGTGCCAGCAGTGAACCGGACATTAGCAATCAGCCCCAGCATTTT
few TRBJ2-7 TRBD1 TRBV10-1 CASSRDRASGEQYF TGCGCCAGCAGTCGGGACAGGGCCTCCGGCGAGCAGTACTTC
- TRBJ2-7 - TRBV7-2 CASSLALFTSYEQYF TGTGCCAGCAGCTTAGCGCTTTTTACAAGCTACGAGCAGTACTTC
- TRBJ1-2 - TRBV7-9 CASSRTTEAYGYTF TGTGCCAGCAGCCGTACGACAGAAGCCTATGGCTACACCTTC
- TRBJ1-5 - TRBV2 CASSRGQNNQPQHF TGTGCCAGCAGCCGAGGGCAGAACAATCAGCCCCAGCATTTT
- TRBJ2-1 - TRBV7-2 CASSTYRDPYNEQFF TGTGCCAGCAGCACCTACAGGGACCCCTACAATGAGCAGTTCTTC
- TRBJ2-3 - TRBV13 CASSLTTFAGAQSTDTQYF TGTGCCAGCAGCTTAACGACTTTTGCAGGGGCCCAAAGCACAGATACGCAGTATTTT
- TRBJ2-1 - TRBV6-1 CASSEGGPSYNEQFF TGTGCCAGCAGTGAGGGGGGGCCTTCCTACAATGAGCAGTTCTTC
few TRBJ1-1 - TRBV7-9 CASSSRTSSTEAFF TGTGCCAGCAGCTCCCGTACTTCTAGCACTGAAGCTTTCTTT
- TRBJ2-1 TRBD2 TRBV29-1 CSVHLAGTYNEQFF TGCAGCGTGCACCTAGCGGGAACATACAATGAGCAGTTCTTC
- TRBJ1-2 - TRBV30 CAWIAGRTDGYTF TGTGCCTGGATTGCGGGGCGGACGGACGGCTACACCTTC
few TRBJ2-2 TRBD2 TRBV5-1 CASSSIGTSGIGELFF TGCGCCAGCAGCTCGATAGGGACTAGCGGGATCGGGGAGCTGTTTTTT
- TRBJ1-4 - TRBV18 CASSLRTGITTNEKLFF TGTGCCAGCTCACTAAGAACAGGGATTACAACTAATGAAAAACTGTTTTTT
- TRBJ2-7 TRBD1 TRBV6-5 CASSLVRGSEQYF TGTGCCAGCAGTTTGGTCAGGGGGTCCGAGCAGTACTTC
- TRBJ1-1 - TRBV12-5 CASGLVQGAGSGAFF TGTGCTAGTGGTTTGGTACAGGGTGCAGGGTCTGGAGCTTTCTTT
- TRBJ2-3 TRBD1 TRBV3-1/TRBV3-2 CASSRQGFPSTDTQYF TGTGCCAGCAGTCGACAGGGATTTCCTAGCACAGATACGCAGTATTTT
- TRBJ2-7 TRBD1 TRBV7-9 CASSLTPGQGEYEQYF TGTGCCAGCAGCTTAACCCCGGGACAGGGGGAGTACGAGCAGTACTTC
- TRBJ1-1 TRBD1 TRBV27 CASSNRGMEAFF TGTGCCAGCAGCAACAGGGGGATGGAAGCTTTCTTT